The present entry profiles one TCR beta chain with its context. The antigen is unknown. Sampling of blood occurred at baseline, cycle 4 day 1, and cycle 7 day 1. This sample is drawn from a study of OX40 agonist ivuxolimab in advanced cancers. Study-wide results and limits: Researchers did not establish what antigens the expanded peripheral T cells target. At doses 0.1 to 3.0 mg/kg, CD4+ and CD8+ clones expanded.

Sequencing was performed with immunoSEQ multiplex PCR; in TCRdb, only in-frame clones are kept and a portion is missing. This repertoire shows approximately 80,000 clones, about nine tenths found once; its top ten account for just under 0.25%. The clonotype originates from an adult with an advanced solid tumor such as melanoma, head and neck, liver or kidney cancer. Material: CD4+ or CD8+ T cells sorted from blood, obtained in a trial of the OX40 agonist ivuxolimab.

The CDR3 protein is CASSLPSRTEILAEAFF. The CDR3 DNA is TGTGCCAGCAGCTTACCCTCCAGGACAGAAATTTTGGCTGAAGCTTTCTTT. The J gene is TRBJ1-1, the V gene TRBV7-9, with a tentative D call TRBD1 (6 bases). The CDR3 loop spans 17 amino acids. The ends were cut back, 2 bases at V and 6 bases at J, with 22 bases in the middle. Germline V gene lookup returns CDR1 SEHNR and CDR2 FQNEAQ (reference sequence).